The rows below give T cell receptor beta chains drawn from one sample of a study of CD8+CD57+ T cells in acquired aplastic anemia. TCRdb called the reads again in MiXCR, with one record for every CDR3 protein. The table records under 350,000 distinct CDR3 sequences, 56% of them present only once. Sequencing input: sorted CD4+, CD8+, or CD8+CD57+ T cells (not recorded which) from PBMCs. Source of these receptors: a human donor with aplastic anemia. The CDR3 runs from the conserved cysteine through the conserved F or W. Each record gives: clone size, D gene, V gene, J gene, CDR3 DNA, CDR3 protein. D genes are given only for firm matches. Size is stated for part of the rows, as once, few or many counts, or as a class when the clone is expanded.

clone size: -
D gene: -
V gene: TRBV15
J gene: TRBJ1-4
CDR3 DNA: TGTGCCACCAGCATTTCACGGACCCTCTCTAATTCTCTGTTTTTT
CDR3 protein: CATSISRTLSNSLFF

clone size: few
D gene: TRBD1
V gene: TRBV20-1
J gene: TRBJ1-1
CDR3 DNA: TGCAGTGCTAGCAAGACAGGGGGAGCTTTCTTT
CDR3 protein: CSASKTGGAFF

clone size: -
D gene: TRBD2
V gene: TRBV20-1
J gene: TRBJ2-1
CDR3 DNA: TGCAGTGCCAGCAGGAAGACTAGCGGGGGCTTGAATGAGCAGTTCTTC
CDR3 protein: CSASRKTSGGLNEQFF

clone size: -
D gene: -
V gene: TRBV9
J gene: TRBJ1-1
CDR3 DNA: TGTGCCAGCAGCTTACAGCTGAACACTGAAGCTTTCTTT
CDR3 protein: CASSLQLNTEAFF

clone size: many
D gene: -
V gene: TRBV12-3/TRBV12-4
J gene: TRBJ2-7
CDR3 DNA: TGTGCCAGCAGTTCCGACCCGGGGAACTACGAGCAGTACTTC
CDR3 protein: CASSSDPGNYEQYF

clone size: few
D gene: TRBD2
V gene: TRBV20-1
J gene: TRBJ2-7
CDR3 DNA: TGCACCAAAACCGGCCTAGCGGGAGTTTGCTACGAGCAGTACTTC
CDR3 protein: CTKTGLAGVCYEQYF

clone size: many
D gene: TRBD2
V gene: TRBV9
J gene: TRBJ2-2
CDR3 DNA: TGTGCCAGCAGCGTAAGCGGGAGGACGCGCACCGGGGAGCTGTTTTTT
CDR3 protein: CASSVSGRTRTGELFF

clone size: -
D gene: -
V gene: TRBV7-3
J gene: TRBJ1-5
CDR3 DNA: TGTGGCAGCAGCAGGAATCAGCCTCAGCATTTT
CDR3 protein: CGSSRNQPQHF

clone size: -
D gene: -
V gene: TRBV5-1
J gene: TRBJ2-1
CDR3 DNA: TGCGCCAGCAGCTTCAATGTTGGGGTAGGCAATGAGCAGTTCTTC
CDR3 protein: CASSFNVGVGNEQFF

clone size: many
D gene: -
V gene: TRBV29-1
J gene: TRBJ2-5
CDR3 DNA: TGCAGCGTTGAAAAGCAAAGGGAGACCCAGTACTTC
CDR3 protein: CSVEKQRETQYF

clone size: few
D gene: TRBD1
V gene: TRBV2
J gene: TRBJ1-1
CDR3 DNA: TGTGCCAGCAGTTTGACCCAGGGGGGGGACACTGAAGCTTTCTTT
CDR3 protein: CASSLTQGGDTEAFF

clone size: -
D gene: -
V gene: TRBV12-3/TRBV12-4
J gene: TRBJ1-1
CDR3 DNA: TGTGCCAGCAGCCAAAACAGGGAGAGCACCGAAGCTTTCTTT
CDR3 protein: CASSQNRESTEAFF

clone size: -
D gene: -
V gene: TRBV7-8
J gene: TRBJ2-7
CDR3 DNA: TGTGCCAGCAGCAACAAGGGGGAGCAGTACTTC
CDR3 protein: CASSNKGEQYF

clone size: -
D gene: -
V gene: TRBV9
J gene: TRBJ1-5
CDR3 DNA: TGTGCCAGCAGCGTGGGGACAATGTACAATGAGCCCCAGCATTTT
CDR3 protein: CASSVGTMYNEPQHF

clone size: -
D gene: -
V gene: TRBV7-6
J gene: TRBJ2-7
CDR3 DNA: TGTGCCAGCAGTTATGTGACAGGAACCTACGAGCAGTACTTC
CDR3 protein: CASSYVTGTYEQYF

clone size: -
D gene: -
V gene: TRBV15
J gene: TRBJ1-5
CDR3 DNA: TGTGCCACCAGCAGCTTAGGGGGGGGGTCGATCAATCAGCCCCAGCATTTT
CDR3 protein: CATSSLGGGSINQPQHF

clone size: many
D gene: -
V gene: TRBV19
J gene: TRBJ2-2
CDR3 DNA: TGTGCCAGTAGTATAGCAGGAGGGGGCACCGGGGAGCTGTTTTTT
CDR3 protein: CASSIAGGGTGELFF

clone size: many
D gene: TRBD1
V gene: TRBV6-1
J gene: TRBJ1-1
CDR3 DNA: TGTGCCAGCAGCCTAACAGGGGGCACTGAAGCTTTCTTT
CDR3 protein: CASSLTGGTEAFF

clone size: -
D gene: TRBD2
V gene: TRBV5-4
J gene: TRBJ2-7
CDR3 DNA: TGTGCCAGCAGCTTCCCCCGACGGGGAGGGTCCTACGAGCAGTACTTC
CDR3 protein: CASSFPRRGGSYEQYF

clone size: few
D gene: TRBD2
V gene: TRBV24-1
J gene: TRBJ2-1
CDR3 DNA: TGTGCCACCAGTGATTCTAGCGGGGGGCTCTACAATGAGCAGTTCTTC
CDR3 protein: CATSDSSGGLYNEQFF

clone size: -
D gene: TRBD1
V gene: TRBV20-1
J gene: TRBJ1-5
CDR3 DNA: TGCAGTGCTAGAGATCGGACAGGGTTTTATAGCAATCAGCCCCAGCATTTT
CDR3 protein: CSARDRTGFYSNQPQHF

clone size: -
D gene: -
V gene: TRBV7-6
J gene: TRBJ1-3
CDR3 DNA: TGTGCCAGCAGCTTACCTACAGGCCCCTCTGGAAACACCATATATTTT
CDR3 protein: CASSLPTGPSGNTIYF

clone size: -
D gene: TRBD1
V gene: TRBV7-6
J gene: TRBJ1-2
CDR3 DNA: TGTGCCAGCAGCAGACAGGGGTTAGGTGGCTACACCTTC
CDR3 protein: CASSRQGLGGYTF

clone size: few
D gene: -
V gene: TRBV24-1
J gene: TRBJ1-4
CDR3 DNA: TGTGCCACCAGTGACTCCAGGACAGCCGAAAAACTGTTTTTT
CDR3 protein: CATSDSRTAEKLFF

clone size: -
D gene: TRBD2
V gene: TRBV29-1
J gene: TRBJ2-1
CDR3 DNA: TGCAGCGTTGAAGATTTGACAGGGCCTAGCGGGAGGCAATCCTACAATGAGCAGTTCTTC
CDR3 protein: CSVEDLTGPSGRQSYNEQFF

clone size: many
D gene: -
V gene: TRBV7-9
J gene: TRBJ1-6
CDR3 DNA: TGTGCCAGCAGCTTCACACAGAGTAATTCACCCCTCCACTTT
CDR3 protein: CASSFTQSNSPLHF

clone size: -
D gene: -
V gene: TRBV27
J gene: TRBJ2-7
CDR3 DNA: TGTGCCAGCGGGGCAGGGATAACCTACGAGCAGTACTTC
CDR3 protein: CASGAGITYEQYF